The rows below give T cell receptor beta chains drawn from one sample of a study of control samples from healthy donors and cancer patients. Using immunoSEQ multiplex PCR, the repertoire was profiled, and TCRdb retains in-frame clones only, with some absent. The repertoire holds around 99,000 clones, with approximately 90% as singletons. Source material: blood. The receptors here all came from a human donor in good health. The donor label of this sample is uncertain. Each CDR3 is given with its conserved first and last residue. The D gene is left open where the match is weak. Where a row states a size, it is once, few, many or the class of an expanded clone; other rows omit it.

clone size,V gene,D gene,J gene,CDR3 DNA,CDR3 protein
.,TRBV5-4,TRBD1,TRBJ1-1,TGTGCCAGCAGCTTGGGGACAGGGCGGGCTTTCTTT,CASSLGTGRAFF
.,TRBV12-5,.,TRBJ2-7,TGTGCTAGTGGTTTGAACTTCTACGAGCAGTACTTC,CASGLNFYEQYF
.,TRBV13,TRBD1,TRBJ1-2,TGTGCCAGCAGCCCTACAGGGGGGCTAGCTAACTATGGCTACACCTTC,CASSPTGGLANYGYTF
.,TRBV19,TRBD2,TRBJ2-7,TGTGCCAGTAGCACAGAAGGACTAGCGGGGGACGAGCAGTACTTC,CASSTEGLAGDEQYF
.,TRBV18,TRBD1,TRBJ1-2,TGTGCCAGCTCACCAAACAGCCCAGGGGGCTTCTGCACCTTC,CASSPNSPGGFCTF
.,TRBV7-3,TRBD1,TRBJ1-1,TGTGCCAGCAGCCCTACCGGGACAGGGTTGGATAAGGACACTGAAGCTTTCTTT,CASSPTGTGLDKDTEAFF
.,TRBV25-1,.,TRBJ1-4,TGTGCCAGCAGTCCAAGGACGGTATCTAATGAAAAACTGTTTTTT,CASSPRTVSNEKLFF
.,TRBV10-3,.,TRBJ2-3,TGTGCCATCAGTGAAGCAGCGGGCGGGGATACGCAGTATTTT,CAISEAAGGDTQYF
.,TRBV5-1,.,TRBJ1-2,TGCGCCAGCAGCTTGAATGGTAGGTGGGGGGAAGGAGCATCTGGCTACACCTTC,CASSLNGRWGEGASGYTF
.,TRBV6-1,.,TRBJ1-2,TGTGCCAGCAGTGAATGGGGCGCCAGGGTCGAATATGGCTACACCTTC,CASSEWGARVEYGYTF
.,TRBV3-1/TRBV3-2,.,TRBJ2-3,TGTGCCAGCAGCCAAGGCCCCCTTAGCACAGATACGCAGTATTTT,CASSQGPLSTDTQYF
.,TRBV7-8,.,TRBJ1-6,TGTGCCAGCAGCTCCCTCCAGGGTGGGATTTCACCCCTCCACTTT,CASSSLQGGISPLHF
.,TRBV18,.,TRBJ1-1,TGTGCCAGCTCACCACGGGGAGGGTTGAACACTGAAGCTTTCTTT,CASSPRGGLNTEAFF
once,TRBV25-1,TRBD1,TRBJ1-4,TGTGCCAGCAGTACATCTCGGACAGGGACTAATGAAAAACTGTTTTTT,CASSTSRTGTNEKLFF
.,TRBV5-8,.,TRBJ2-7,TGTGCCAGCAGCTTGGTCAGGCTGGAGGGGCAGTACTTC,CASSLVRLEGQYF
.,TRBV7-3,.,TRBJ2-3,TGTGCCAGCAGCTTCACCGGGACGGCAGATACGCAGTATTTT,CASSFTGTADTQYF
.,TRBV7-9,.,TRBJ2-7,TGTGCCAGCAGCATGACGGCAGGAGGGCTATACGAGCAGTACTTC,CASSMTAGGLYEQYF
.,TRBV18,.,TRBJ1-1,TGTGCCAGCTCACCGGACAAGAACACTGAAGCTTTCTTT,CASSPDKNTEAFF
.,TRBV6-5,TRBD1,TRBJ1-1,TGTGCCAGTACAGGGGGCGAGGAGACTGAAGCTTTCTTT,CASTGGEETEAFF
.,TRBV7-8,.,TRBJ1-1,TGTGCCAGCAGCGTCGTGGGGAGGAACACTGAAGCTTTCTTT,CASSVVGRNTEAFF
once,TRBV6-5,TRBD1,TRBJ2-3,TGTGCCACGACAGGGGACAGCCTCACAGATACGCAGTATTTT,CATTGDSLTDTQYF
.,TRBV27,.,TRBJ1-6,TGTGCCAGCAGCTGGGGACCTGGACCACCTAATTCACCCCTCCACTTT,CASSWGPGPPNSPLHF
.,TRBV5-1,TRBD2,TRBJ2-3,TGCGCCAGCAGCTTGGGCGGGGGGGCCCGGGATACGCAGTATTTT,CASSLGGGARDTQYF
.,TRBV5-1,.,TRBJ1-3,TGCGCCAGCAGCTCAACAGGGAGCTTCTCTGGAAACACCATATATTTT,CASSSTGSFSGNTIYF
.,TRBV28,.,TRBJ1-1,TGTGCCAGCAGTTTTTTGTCCGGGGGCGAAACTGAAGCTTTCTTT,CASSFLSGGETEAFF
few,TRBV28,.,TRBJ1-5,TGTGCCAGCAGTTTGATGCATCAGCCCCAGCATTTT,CASSLMHQPQHF